This T cell receptor beta chain is drawn from a study of cytomegalovirus exposure and HLA in healthy donors. Vbeta (60) and Jbeta (13) primers were used in the PCR. Authors' processing steps: Roughly 11 million of the roughly 80 million unique TCR beta chains counted in a later analysis were shared. Method: immunoSEQ multiplex PCR; TCRdb's copy keeps in-frame clones and lacks some. V and J calls and clone size are as listed in that table; D and trimming were resolved from the DNA. The sample lists about 140,000 clones, under 75% occurring once. Donors likely had unrecorded immune exposures despite being nominally healthy when sampled. The origin of this receptor is a woman between 40 and 50 years old in good health and CMV-seronegative. Sequences were obtained from PBMCs.

CDR3 coding DNA: TGTGCCAGCAGCCCGCGGACAGGGGTCGGCTACGAGCAGTACTTC. Encoded protein: CASSPRTGVGYEQYF. V and J are TRBV7-2 and TRBJ2-7; 9 bases match TRBD1. The V gene's germline CDR1 is SGHTA and CDR2 FQGNSA. The CDR3 is 15 residues long. J was trimmed by 3 bases and V by 5 bases; bases with no gene match: 8.